The 20 T cell receptor beta chains reported below all come from one sample, sequenced in a study of T cells in Graves' hyperthyroidism and ophthalmopathy. Researchers took RNA transcripts and amplified the TCR beta CDR3 regions from them. First-round RT-PCR targeting the TCR CDR3 was performed with the HTBI primer set. TCRdb re-called the multiplex PCR reads with MiXCR, one entry per CDR3 protein. Altogether about 410,000 distinct CDR3 sequences are present, approximately 14% being singletons, with the ten largest covering roughly 13%. Sequenced material: blood. These TCRs come from a man younger than 35 with Graves' ophthalmopathy.

The chain employs TRBV19 and TRBJ2-6; D uncertain. Germline V gene sequence: CDR1 LNHDA, CDR2 SQIVND (reference sequence). The CDR3 extends over 14 amino acids. V was cut by 8 bases and J by 0 bases, with 8 bases left in between. Here the CDR3 reads CASGKTSGANVLTF. Written as DNA, the CDR3 is TGTGCCAGTGGGAAAACCTCTGGGGCCAACGTCCTGACTTTC. Full variable domain (missing parts from reference TRBV19 and TRBJ2-6): DGGITQSPKYLFRKEGQNVTLSCEQNLNHDAMYWYRQDPGQGLRLIYYSQIVNDFQKGDIAEGYSVSREKKESFPLTVTSAQKNPTAFYLCASGKTSGANVLTFGAGSRLTVL.

This clonotype has at least ten counts. The rearrangement joins TRBV3-1 to TRBJ2-5, with D possibly TRBD1 on 5 matching bases. The CDR3 contains 14 residues. Germline CDR1 and CDR2: LGHDT and YNNKEL (reference sequence). V dropped 1 base and J dropped 5 bases, with 11 bases sitting between them. CDR3 region: CASSQAERGETQYF. DNA for the CDR3: TGTGCCAGCAGCCAAGCCGAAAGGGGTGAGACCCAGTACTTC.

This clonotype occurred many times. The V and J genes are TRBV11-2 and TRBJ2-6; TRBD2 is a possible D gene (6 bases). V was shortened by 5 bases and J by 6 bases, with 14 bases between the two germline ends. Germline CDR1 reads SGHAT; CDR2 reads FQNNGV. The CDR3 runs 15 residues. The CDR3 DNA sequence: TGTGCCAGCAGCCGTGGGACTTCTCTGGCCAACGTCCTGACTTTC. This encodes CASSRGTSLANVLTF.

The table lists this clonotype with many counts. The rearrangement links TRBV30 to TRBJ1-2; perhaps TRBD1 as D (5 bases). The CDR3 totals 13 residues. Germline-derived CDR1 and CDR2 are GTSNPN and SVGIG (reference sequence). The V end lost 2 bases, the J end lost 2 bases, and 9 bases lay between the germline ends. The CDR3 DNA reads TGTGCCTGGAGTCGGGACGGGAACTATGGCTACACCTTC. This sequence encodes CAWSRDGNYGYTF.

The chain links TRBV9 to TRBJ2-7; TRBD1 matches 8 bases. The J call may be incorrect, as the DNA end agrees better with TRBJ2-1. This CDR3 is built from 13 residues. Germline V gene data show CDR1 as SGDLS and CDR2 as YYNGEE. In nucleotides, the CDR3 is TGTGCCAGCAGCGTGGACAGGGAGTACGAGCAGTTCTTC. Encoded protein: CASSVDREYEQFF.

This clonotype was counted many times. The chain combines TRBV12-3 or TRBV12-4 with TRBJ2-3; no definite D call. The CDR3 covers 16 residues. V was clipped by 6 bases and J by 1 base, with 17 bases between them. The CDR3 here is CASSPCLFFCTDTQYF. The CDR3 region has the DNA TGTGCCAGCAGCCCCTGTCTGTTCTTCTGCACAGATACGCAGTATTTT.

This clonotype was seen at least ten times. The genes are TRBV20-1 and TRBJ1-4, with 8 bases that match TRBD1. From germline, CDR1 is DFQATT and CDR2 SNEGSKA (reference sequence). Unmatched junction bases numbered 4, after V lost 2 bases and J lost 5 bases. The CDR3 has 14 amino acids. The DNA of the CDR3 is TGCAGTGCTAGACAAGGGACAGGAAATGAAAAACTGTTTTTT. This sequence encodes CSARQGTGNEKLFF.

The gene calls are TRBV6-5 and TRBJ2-6, with D hard to call. V was cut by 2 bases and J by 0 bases, with 11 bases left in between. This CDR3 contains 17 residues. CDR1 MNHEY and CDR2 SVGAGI come from the germline V gene. The CDR3 nucleotides are TGTGCCAGCAGTTACCTTTTGTCAGACTCTGGGGCCAACGTCCTGACTTTC. Translating gives CASSYLLSDSGANVLTF.

The CDR3 region is CATSRAPTGSRETQYF. The CDR3 coding sequence is TGTGCCACCAGCAGAGCCCCGACAGGGTCGAGGGAGACCCAGTACTTC. The chain uses TRBV15 and TRBJ2-5; 7 bases are shared with TRBD1. Germline loops: CDR1 LNHNV, CDR2 YYDKDF (reference sequence). J was trimmed by 5 bases and V by 1 base; bases with no gene match: 10. The CDR3 consists of 16 residues.

The table lists this clonotype with a few counts. The V and J genes are TRBV24-1 and TRBJ2-3, with D possibly matching TRBD2 (6 bases). The CDR3 totals 14 residues. Germline CDR1 and CDR2: KGHDR and SFDVKD. V was cut by 6 bases and J by 1 base, with 10 bases left in between. In DNA, the CDR3 is TGTGCCACCAGTTTCGGGGGTGGCACAGATACGCAGTATTTT. It specifies CATSFGGGTDTQYF.

This clonotype was recorded many times. In DNA form, the CDR3 reads TGCGCCAGCAGCTTGGGGGCGGAAATGAACACTGAAGCTTTCTTT. Translated: CASSLGAEMNTEAFF. The chain carries TRBV5-1 and TRBJ1-1; D remains unclear. Trimming removed 0 bases from V and 0 bases from J, with 9 bases in between. This CDR3 region has 15 residues. The germline V gene has CDR1 SGHRS and CDR2 YFSETQ.

V is TRBV28 and J is TRBJ1-2; no reliable D call. The CDR3 is 14 residues long. Per the germline V gene, CDR1 is MDHEN and CDR2 is SYDVKM. The germline V and J ends were trimmed by 9 bases and 4 bases, with 18 bases remaining between them. CDR3 DNA sequence: TGTGCCAGTAGTGTTCAAGGCAGGATCTATGGCTACACCTTC. Translated, it gives CASSVQGRIYGYTF.

In this sample, this clonotype turned up many times. The gene calls are TRBV20-1 and TRBJ2-3; D remains unclear. CDR3 length equals 15 residues. V was shortened by 4 bases and J by 1 base, with 15 bases between the two germline ends. Germline V gene lookup returns CDR1 DFQATT and CDR2 SNEGSKA (reference sequence). The DNA for the CDR3 is TGCAGTGCTACCCGGGTCCTAGAGCGCACAGATACGCAGTATTTT. Protein product: CSATRVLERTDTQYF.

There are many counts of this clonotype. The J gene is TRBJ2-7, the V gene TRBV11-2; the match to TRBD1 covers 9 bases. Losses at the gene ends were 3 bases for V and 4 bases for J; bases not matched to a gene: 4. The CDR3 totals 14 residues. The germline V gene has CDR1 SGHAT and CDR2 FQNNGV. CDR3 sequence reads: CASSFGGQGYEQYF. In DNA form, the CDR3 reads TGTGCCAGCAGCTTCGGCGGACAGGGGTACGAGCAGTACTTC.

This clonotype was seen only a few times. The V call is TRBV6-5, the J call TRBJ2-1, with unresolved D. Germline V lookup: CDR1 MNHEY, CDR2 SVGAGI. CDR3 length: 11 residues. Trimming left V 2 bases short and J 14 bases short, with 10 bases between. The CDR3 region is CASSYALKEFF. As DNA, the CDR3 is TGTGCCAGCAGTTACGCACTAAAGGAGTTCTTC.

This clonotype occurred many times. The genes are TRBV29-1 and TRBJ2-3; tentatively, D is TRBD1 or TRBD2 (5 bases each). Deletions cut 1 base from V and 0 bases from J, with 20 bases between. The CDR3 is made up of 18 amino acids. Germline CDR1 and CDR2: SQVTM and ANQGSEA. The chain's CDR3 is CSVEGEQGTQTSTDTQYF. The DNA of the CDR3 is TGCAGCGTTGAAGGGGAGCAGGGCACACAGACTAGCACAGATACGCAGTATTTT.

This clonotype turned up a few times. The chain is built from TRBV6-1 and TRBJ2-1; D may be TRBD1 or TRBD2 (5 bases each). The CDR3 sequence is 14 residues long. V lost 8 bases to trimming and J lost 11 bases, with 22 bases between them. Germline V CDR1 and CDR2: MNHNS, SASEGT. The CDR3 region has the DNA TGTGCCAGCGCACGGGGCTTATCGGGGCTTAAGCAGTTCTTC. Protein sequence: CASARGLSGLKQFF.

This clonotype was seen many times. This rearrangement joins TRBV6-5 to TRBJ2-1; 13 nucleotides match TRBD2. From germline, CDR1 is MNHEY and CDR2 SVGAGI. Trimming took 2 bases from V and 8 from J; bases not matched to a gene: 3. This CDR3 comprises 15 residues. The CDR3 DNA reads TGTGCCAGCAGTTACACTAGCGGGAGGGTCCATGAGCAGTTCTTC. Amino acid sequence: CASSYTSGRVHEQFF.

This clonotype was detected ten times or more. V usage is TRBV27 and J usage is TRBJ2-2, with 8 positions matching TRBD1. The V gene's germline CDR1 is MNHEY and CDR2 SMNVEV (reference sequence). The CDR3 consists of 15 residues. V lost 2 bases and J lost 6; bases outside the gene matches: 5. The CDR3 region is CASSLPPQGAGELFF. CDR3 nucleotide sequence: TGTGCCAGCAGTTTACCCCCACAGGGGGCCGGGGAGCTGTTTTTT.

The gene calls are TRBV4-2 and TRBJ2-7, with 8 bases fitting TRBD2. This CDR3 contains 16 residues. Trimming removed 1 base from V and 2 bases from J; junction bases left unmatched: 7. Germline-derived CDR1 and CDR2 are LGHNA and YNFKEQ. The CDR3 sequence: CASSQGVGGDPYEQYF. The CDR3 DNA sequence: TGTGCCAGCAGCCAAGGAGTCGGGGGGGACCCCTACGAGCAGTACTTC.